This entry is about one T cell receptor (beta chain). What it binds is not known. TCRdb independently ran MiXCR on the reads; one entry per CDR3 protein. The sample carries about a million distinct CDR3 sequences, 25% to 40% recorded once. The CDR3 consists of 17 residues. V dropped 1 base and J dropped 2; count of bases not matched to a gene: 11. Germline V gene data show CDR1 as MNHEY and CDR2 as SVGAGI. This sample is part of a study of T cell repertoires in cytomegalovirus infection. Study-level points and caveats: The response measured ex vivo was dominated by TCR beta clonotypes (HLA-C-restricted and CMV-specific).

The chain has TRBV6-5 and TRBJ2-7, with 7 bases aligning to TRBD1. The clonotype comes from a human donor in good health (CMV status not recorded). Some clones in this sample may be carry-over from other donors' samples. The specimen comprised cultured CD8+ T cells from PBMCs, sampled from culture after CMV antigen stimulation. The CDR3 reads CASSYYPGQDNAYEQYF. The CDR3 region has the DNA TGTGCCAGCAGTTACTACCCCGGACAGGATAACGCCTACGAGCAGTACTTC.